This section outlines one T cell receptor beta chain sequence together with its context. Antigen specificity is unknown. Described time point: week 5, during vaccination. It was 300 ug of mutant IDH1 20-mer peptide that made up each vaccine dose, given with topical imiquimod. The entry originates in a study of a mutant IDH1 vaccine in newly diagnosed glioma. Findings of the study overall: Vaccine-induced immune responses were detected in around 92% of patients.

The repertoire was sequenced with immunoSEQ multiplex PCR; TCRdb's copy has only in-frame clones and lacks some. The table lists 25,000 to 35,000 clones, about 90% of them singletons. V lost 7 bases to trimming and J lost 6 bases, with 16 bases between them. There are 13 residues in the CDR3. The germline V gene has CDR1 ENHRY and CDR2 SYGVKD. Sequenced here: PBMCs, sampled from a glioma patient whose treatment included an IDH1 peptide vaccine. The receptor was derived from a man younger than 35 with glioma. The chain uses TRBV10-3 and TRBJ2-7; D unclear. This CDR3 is CAITSRQAGEQYF. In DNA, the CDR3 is TGTGCCATCACCTCCCGACAAGCCGGCGAGCAGTACTTC.